This passage covers 6 T cell receptor beta chains from one sample sequenced in a study of cytomegalovirus exposure and HLA in healthy donors. PCR was performed using 60 Vbeta and 13 Jbeta primers. Here immunoSEQ multiplex PCR was the method, and the copy in TCRdb shows in-frame clones only, minus some. The table records about 70,000 clones, approximately 78% of them present only once. The sample was PBMCs. The receptors were sampled from a girl aged 10 to 17 in good health and CMV-seropositive.

The chain recombines TRBV27 with TRBJ2-7; a weak D match, TRBD1 (6 bases). Trimming took 3 bases from V and 5 from J, leaving 14 bases between them. CDR1 and CDR2 (germline): MNHEY, SMNVEV (reference sequence). This CDR3 comprises 14 residues. CDR3 sequence (DNA): TGTGCCAGCAGTTTCCTCGACAGGCTCCACGAGCAGTACTTC. It translates to CASSFLDRLHEQYF.

This chain uses TRBV30 with TRBJ1-1, with D unclear. The germline V gene has CDR1 GTSNPN and CDR2 SVGIG (reference sequence). Trimming shortened V by 1 base and J by 1 base, and 7 bases separated the two germline ends. This CDR3 has 13 amino acids. CDR3 coding DNA: TGTGCCTGGAGTGCCCCGTGGAACACTGAAGCTTTCTTT. Encoded protein: CAWSAPWNTEAFF.

The rearrangement links TRBV28 to TRBJ1-2, with D unclear. The CDR3 runs to 12 residues. The V end lost 6 bases, the J end lost 3 bases, and 8 bases lay between the germline ends. Germline V gene sequence: CDR1 MDHEN, CDR2 SYDVKM. The DNA for the CDR3 is TGTGCCAGCAGCTCCATAGACTATGGCTACACCTTC. It is translated as CASSSIDYGYTF.

This rearrangement joins TRBV15 to TRBJ2-7, with 10 bases aligning to TRBD2. CDR3 length: 14 residues. Unmatched junction bases numbered 2, after V lost 4 bases and J lost 2 bases. CDR1 and CDR2 (germline): LNHNV, YYDKDF (reference sequence). The CDR3 reads CATSTGLAAYEQYF. Written as DNA, the CDR3 is TGTGCCACCAGCACAGGACTAGCGGCCTACGAGCAGTACTTC.

This clone was seen only once. The rearrangement links TRBV29-1 to TRBJ1-1; 12 bases line up with TRBD1. V gave up 8 bases and J gave up 6 bases; unmatched junction bases: 16. The CDR3 totals 16 residues. Germline V gene data show CDR1 as SQVTM and CDR2 as ANQGSEA. The CDR3 DNA reads as TGCAGCATCTTCGGGACAGGGGGCGCGGGTGACTCTGAAGCTTTCTTT. Translating it yields CSIFGTGGAGDSEAFF. Together with reference TRBV29-1 and TRBJ1-1, the CDR3 gives the full variable domain: SAVISQKPSRDICQRGTSLTIQCQVDSQVTMMFWYRQQPGQSLTLIATANQGSEATYESGFVIDKFPISRPNLTFSTLTVSNMSPEDSSIYLCSIFGTGGAGDSEAFFGQGTRLTVV.

The gene calls are TRBV30 and TRBJ1-1; TRBD1 matches at 7 bases. The trim removed 5 bases at V and 7 bases at J, leaving 13 bases unmatched. Germline V gene data show CDR1 as GTSNPN and CDR2 as SVGIG (reference sequence). The CDR3 extends over 14 amino acids. CDR3 DNA sequence: TGTGCCTGGGACCCCCGGGACAGTCTCCTTGAAGCTTTCTTT. It is translated as CAWDPRDSLLEAFF.